This T cell receptor beta chain was documented in a study of CD8 T cells in Susac syndrome. The CDR3 spans 14 residues. CDR1 is MDHEN and CDR2 is SYDVKM in the germline V gene. V lost 3 bases to trimming and J lost 5 bases, with 13 bases between them. Reverse transcription of about 0.5 to 1 ug RNA was carried out with random hexamers. TCRdb reprocessed the immunoSEQ multiplex PCR reads via MiXCR and lists one record per CDR3 protein. The profile covers about 300,000 distinct CDR3 sequences, with 75% to 85% appearing a single time and approximately 0.2% taken by the ten largest. The clonotype comes from a human donor with multiple sclerosis. The chain is built from TRBV28 and TRBJ1-1; possibly TRBD1 for D (6 bases). Source material: CD8+ T cells from PBMCs. The CDR3 is CASSFGTGRTEAFF. The CDR3 DNA reads TGTGCCAGCAGTTTTGGAACAGGGCGGACTGAAGCTTTCTTT. Full variable domain (outside the CDR3, taken from reference TRBV28 and TRBJ1-1): DVKVTQSSRYLVKRTGEKVFLECVQDMDHENMFWYRQDPGLGLRLIYFSYDVKMKEKGDIPEGYSVSREKKERFSLILESASTNQTSMYLCASSFGTGRTEAFFGQGTRLTVV.